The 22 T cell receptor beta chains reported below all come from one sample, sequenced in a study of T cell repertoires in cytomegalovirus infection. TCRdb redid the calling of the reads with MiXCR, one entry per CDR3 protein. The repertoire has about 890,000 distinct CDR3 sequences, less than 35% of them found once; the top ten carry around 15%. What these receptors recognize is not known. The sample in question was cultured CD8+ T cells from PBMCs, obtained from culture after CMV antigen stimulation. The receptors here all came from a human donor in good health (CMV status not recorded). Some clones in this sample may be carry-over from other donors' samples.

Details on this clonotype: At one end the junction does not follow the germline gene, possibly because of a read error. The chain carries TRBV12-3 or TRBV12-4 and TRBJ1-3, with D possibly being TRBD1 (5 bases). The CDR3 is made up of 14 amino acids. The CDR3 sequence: CANSLVGTGNTIYF. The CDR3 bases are TGTGCCAACAGTTTGGTAGGGACCGGAAACACCATATATTTT.

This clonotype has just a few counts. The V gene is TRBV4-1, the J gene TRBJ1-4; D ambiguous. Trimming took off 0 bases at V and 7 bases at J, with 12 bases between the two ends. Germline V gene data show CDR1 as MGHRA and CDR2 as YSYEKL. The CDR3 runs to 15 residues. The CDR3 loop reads CASSQDQSNSEKLFF. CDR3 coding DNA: TGCGCCAGCAGCCAAGATCAGTCGAACAGTGAAAAACTGTTTTTT.

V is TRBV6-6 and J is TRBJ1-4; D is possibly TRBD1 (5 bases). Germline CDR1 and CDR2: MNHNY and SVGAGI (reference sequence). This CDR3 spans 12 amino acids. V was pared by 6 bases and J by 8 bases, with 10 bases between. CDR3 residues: CASRGEGEKLFF. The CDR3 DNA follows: TGTGCCAGCAGGGGGGAAGGCGAAAAACTGTTTTTT.

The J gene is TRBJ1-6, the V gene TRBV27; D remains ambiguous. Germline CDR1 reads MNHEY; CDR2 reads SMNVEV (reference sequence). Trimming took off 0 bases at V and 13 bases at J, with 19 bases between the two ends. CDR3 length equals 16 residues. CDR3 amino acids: CASSLSYIDTRPPLHF. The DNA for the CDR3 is TGTGCCAGCAGTTTATCCTACATTGATACGAGGCCGCCCCTCCACTTT.

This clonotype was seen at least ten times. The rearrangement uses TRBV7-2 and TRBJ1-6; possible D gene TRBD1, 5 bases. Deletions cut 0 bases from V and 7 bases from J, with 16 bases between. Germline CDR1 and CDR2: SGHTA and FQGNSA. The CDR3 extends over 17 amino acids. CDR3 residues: CASSLATVRGDNSPLHF. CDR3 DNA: TGTGCCAGCAGCTTAGCGACAGTCCGAGGAGACAATTCACCCCTCCACTTT.

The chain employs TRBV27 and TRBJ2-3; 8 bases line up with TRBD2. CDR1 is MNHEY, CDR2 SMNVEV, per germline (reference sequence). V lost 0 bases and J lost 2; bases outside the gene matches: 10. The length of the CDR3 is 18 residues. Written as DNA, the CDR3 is TGTGCCAGCAGTTTATCAATGGGGCCCGGGGGGGTCACAGATACGCAGTATTTT. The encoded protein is CASSLSMGPGGVTDTQYF.

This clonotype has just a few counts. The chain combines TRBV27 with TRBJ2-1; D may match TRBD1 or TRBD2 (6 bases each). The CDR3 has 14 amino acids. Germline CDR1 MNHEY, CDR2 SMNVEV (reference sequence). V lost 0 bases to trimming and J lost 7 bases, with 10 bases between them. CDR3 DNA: TGTGCCAGCAGTTTATCTACAGGGAGGAATGAGCAGTTCTTC. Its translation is CASSLSTGRNEQFF.

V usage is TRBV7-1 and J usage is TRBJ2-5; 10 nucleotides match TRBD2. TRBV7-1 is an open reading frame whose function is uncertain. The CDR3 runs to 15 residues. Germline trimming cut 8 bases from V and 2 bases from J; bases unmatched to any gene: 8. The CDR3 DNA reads TGTGCCAGCGGCAAACTAGCGGGGCTTCAAGAGACCCAGTACTTC. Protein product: CASGKLAGLQETQYF.

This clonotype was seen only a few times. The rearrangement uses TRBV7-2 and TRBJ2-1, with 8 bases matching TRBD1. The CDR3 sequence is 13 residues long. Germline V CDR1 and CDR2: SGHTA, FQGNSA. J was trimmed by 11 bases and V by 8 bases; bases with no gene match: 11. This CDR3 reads CASGDRRTGKQFF. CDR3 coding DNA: TGTGCCAGCGGGGACAGGCGCACCGGTAAGCAGTTCTTC.

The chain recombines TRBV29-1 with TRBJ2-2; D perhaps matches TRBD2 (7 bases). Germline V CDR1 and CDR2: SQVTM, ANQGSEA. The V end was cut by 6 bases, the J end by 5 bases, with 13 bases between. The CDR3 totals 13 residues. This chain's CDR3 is CSVPGGVTGELFF. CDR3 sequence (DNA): TGCAGCGTCCCGGGGGGCGTAACCGGGGAGCTGTTTTTT.

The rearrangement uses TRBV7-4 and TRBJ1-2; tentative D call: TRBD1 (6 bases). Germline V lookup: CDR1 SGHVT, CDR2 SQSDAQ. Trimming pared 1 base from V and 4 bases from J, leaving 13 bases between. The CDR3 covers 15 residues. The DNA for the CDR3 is TGTGCCAGCAGCTTAGGTGGGGGGGCCTCCTATGGCTACACCTTC. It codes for CASSLGGGASYGYTF.

The CDR3 loop reads CASSKRDQETQYF. CDR3 nucleotide sequence: TGTGCCAGTAGTAAGAGAGACCAAGAGACCCAGTACTTC. The chain combines TRBV19 with TRBJ2-5; D remains ambiguous. Between the trimmed V and J ends, which lost 4 bases and 0 bases, there was a span of 6 bases. Germline V gene data show CDR1 as LNHDA and CDR2 as SQIVND (reference sequence). The CDR3 contains 13 residues.

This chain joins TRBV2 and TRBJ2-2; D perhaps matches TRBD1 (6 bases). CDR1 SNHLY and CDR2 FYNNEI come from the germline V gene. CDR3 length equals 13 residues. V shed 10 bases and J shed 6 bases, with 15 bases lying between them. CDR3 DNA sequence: TGTGCCAACCTAGGACAGCCGGCCGGGGAGCTGTTTTTT. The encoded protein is CANLGQPAGELFF.

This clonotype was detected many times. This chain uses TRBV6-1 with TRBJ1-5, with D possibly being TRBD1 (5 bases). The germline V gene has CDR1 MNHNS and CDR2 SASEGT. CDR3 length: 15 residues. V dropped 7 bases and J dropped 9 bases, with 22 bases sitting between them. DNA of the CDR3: TGTGCCAGCAATGGAGGGGACGCCTTGTTATCGCCCCAGCATTTT. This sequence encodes CASNGGDALLSPQHF.

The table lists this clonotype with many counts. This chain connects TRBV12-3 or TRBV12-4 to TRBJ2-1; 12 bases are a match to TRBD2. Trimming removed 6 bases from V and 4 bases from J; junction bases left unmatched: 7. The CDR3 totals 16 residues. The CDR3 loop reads CASSQTSGGLYNEQFF. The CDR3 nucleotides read TGTGCCAGCAGCCAGACTAGCGGGGGCTTATACAATGAGCAGTTCTTC.

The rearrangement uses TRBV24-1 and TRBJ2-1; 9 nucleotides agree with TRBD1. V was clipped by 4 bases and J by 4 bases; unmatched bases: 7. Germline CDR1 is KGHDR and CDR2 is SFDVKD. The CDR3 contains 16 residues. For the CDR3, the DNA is TGTGCCACCAGTGAGACCGGGACAGGGAAGTACAATGAGCAGTTCTTC. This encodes CATSETGTGKYNEQFF.

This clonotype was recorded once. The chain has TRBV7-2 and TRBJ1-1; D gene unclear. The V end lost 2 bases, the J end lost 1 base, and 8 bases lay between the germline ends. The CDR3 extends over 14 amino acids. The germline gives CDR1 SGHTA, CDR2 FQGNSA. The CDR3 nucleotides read TGTGCCAGCAGCTTAATATGGGAGAACACTGAAGCTTTCTTT. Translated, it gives CASSLIWENTEAFF.

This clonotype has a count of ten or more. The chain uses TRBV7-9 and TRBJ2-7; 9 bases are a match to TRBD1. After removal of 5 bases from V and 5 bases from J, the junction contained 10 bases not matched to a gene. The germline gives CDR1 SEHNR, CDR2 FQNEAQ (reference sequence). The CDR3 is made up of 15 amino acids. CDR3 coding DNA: TGTGCCAGCAGCCTCCAGGGACAGGGATTTGACGAGCAGTACGTC. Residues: CASSLQGQGFDEQYV.

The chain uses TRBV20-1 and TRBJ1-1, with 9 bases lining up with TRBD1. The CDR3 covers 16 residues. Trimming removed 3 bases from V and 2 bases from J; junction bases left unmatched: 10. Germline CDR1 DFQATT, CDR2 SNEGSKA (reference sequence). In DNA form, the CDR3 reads TGCAGTGCTAGTACGGGACAGGGTAGACGTAACACTGAAGCTTTCTTT. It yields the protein CSASTGQGRRNTEAFF.

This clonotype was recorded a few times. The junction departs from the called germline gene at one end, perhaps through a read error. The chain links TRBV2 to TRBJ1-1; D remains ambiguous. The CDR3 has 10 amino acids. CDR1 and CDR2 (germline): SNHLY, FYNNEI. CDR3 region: CASSGREAFF. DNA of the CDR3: TGTGCCAGTAGTGGTAGAGAGGCTTTCTTT.

CDR3 amino acids: CAFLTGTDTQYF. The CDR3, as DNA: TGTGCCTTTCTGACAGGCACAGATACGCAGTATTTT. The J gene is TRBJ2-3, the V gene TRBV5-4, with D tentatively TRBD1 (5 bases). Per the germline V gene, CDR1 is SGHNT and CDR2 is YYREEE (reference sequence). This CDR3 is 12 amino acids long. V lost 10 bases and J lost 1, with 10 bases in between. Complete variable domain (other parts from reference TRBV5-4 and TRBJ2-3): ETGVTQSPTHLIKTRGQQVTLRCSSQSGHNTVSWYQQALGQGPQFIFQYYREEENGRGNFPPRFSGLQFPNYSSELNVNALELDDSALYLCAFLTGTDTQYFGPGTRLTVL.

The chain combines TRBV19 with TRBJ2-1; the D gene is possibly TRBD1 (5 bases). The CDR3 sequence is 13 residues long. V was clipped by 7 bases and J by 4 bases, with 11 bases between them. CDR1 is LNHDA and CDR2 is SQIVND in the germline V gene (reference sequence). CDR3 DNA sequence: TGTGCCAGTATAAGCCACAGGTACAATGAGCAGTTCTTC. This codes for CASISHRYNEQFF.